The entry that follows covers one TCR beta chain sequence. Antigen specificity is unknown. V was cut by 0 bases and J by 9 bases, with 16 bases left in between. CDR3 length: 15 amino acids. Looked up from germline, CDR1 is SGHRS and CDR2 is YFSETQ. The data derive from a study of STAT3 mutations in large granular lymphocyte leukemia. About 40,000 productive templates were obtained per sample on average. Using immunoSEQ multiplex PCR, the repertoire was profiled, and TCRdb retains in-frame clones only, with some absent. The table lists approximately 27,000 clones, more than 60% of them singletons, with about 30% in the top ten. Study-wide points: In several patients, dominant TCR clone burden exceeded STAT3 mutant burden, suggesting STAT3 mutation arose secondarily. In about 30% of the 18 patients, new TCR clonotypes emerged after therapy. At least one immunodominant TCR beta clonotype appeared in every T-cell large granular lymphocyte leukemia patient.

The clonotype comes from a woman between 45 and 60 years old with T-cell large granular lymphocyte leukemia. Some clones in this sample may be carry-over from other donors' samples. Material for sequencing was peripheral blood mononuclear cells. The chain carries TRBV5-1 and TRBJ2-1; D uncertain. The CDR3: CASSLGLVIQGEQFF. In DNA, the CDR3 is TGCGCCAGCAGCTTGGGACTTGTCATACAAGGTGAGCAGTTCTTC.